This entry concerns a single T cell receptor (beta chain). The antigen is unknown. TCRdb's copy holds only in-frame clones and misses some; the assay was immunoSEQ multiplex PCR. The sample lists 14,000 or so clones; 80% to 90% were seen once. Described time point: 10-day in vitro stimulation with candidate neoantigen peptide 4. All patients were mismatch repair deficient, assessed by either PCR or immunohistochemistry. Each of seven or eight ELISpot-reactive candidate peptides was used for roughly 10-day stimulation. CDR1 and CDR2 (germline): SGHNT, YENEEA. The CDR3 spans 18 residues. Trimming removed 1 base at V and 1 base at J, with 19 bases between. These data come from a study of PD-1 blockade in mismatch repair-deficient tumors. The wider study: Patients had approximately 11 mismatch repair-deficient cancer types, all previously treated and progressing. General study results and limits: Tumor-resident clones, often absent from pretreatment blood, expanded after pembrolizumab and then contracted.

This clonotype was obtained from an adult with mismatch repair-deficient cancer. The sequenced sample was cells cultured in vitro, obtained from a patient treated with pembrolizumab. The chain joins TRBV11-3 to TRBJ1-1, with TRBD1 as a possible D gene (5 bases). This CDR3 reads CASSLAPEQVGKNTEAFF. CDR3 bases: TGTGCCAGCAGCTTAGCCCCCGAACAGGTTGGGAAGAACACTGAAGCTTTCTTT.